These 27 T cell receptor beta chains came from one sample sequenced in a study of blood T cell repertoires in COVID-19. TCRdb's table, derived via immunoSEQ multiplex PCR, lists solely in-frame clones and lacks some. This table holds 300,000 or so clones, 90% found once. Sequenced sample: PBMCs or T cells enriched from blood (not recorded which). These receptors all come from a man in his fifties or sixties who had recovered from COVID-19.

The chain combines TRBV28 with TRBJ1-5; D unresolved. Trimming took off 5 bases at V and 4 bases at J, with 6 bases between the two ends. The germline V gene encodes CDR1 MDHEN and CDR2 SYDVKM. This CDR3 comprises 12 residues. The CDR3, as DNA: TGTGCCAGCAGTGGGCTAAATCAGCCCCAGCATTTT. Its translation: CASSGLNQPQHF.

The chain joins TRBV27 to TRBJ2-1; 11 nucleotides align to TRBD2. J lost 2 bases, V lost 4 bases, and 1 base had no gene match. Germline CDR1 is MNHEY and CDR2 is SMNVEV (reference sequence). The length of the CDR3 is 15 residues. The CDR3 region has the DNA TGTGCCAGCAGTTCGGGACTAGCGGCCTACAATGAGCAGTTCTTC. Protein sequence: CASSSGLAAYNEQFF.

This clone was picked up one time. The chain joins TRBV20-1 to TRBJ1-2; 7 bases match TRBD1. The CDR3 extends over 13 amino acids. V dropped 3 bases and J dropped 2; count of bases not matched to a gene: 3. In germline, CDR1 is DFQATT, CDR2 SNEGSKA (reference sequence). The CDR3, as DNA: TGCAGTGCTAGTGCACAGGGGAACTATGGCTACACCTTC. Translating it yields CSASAQGNYGYTF.

This chain connects TRBV30 to TRBJ2-2; no definite D call. The CDR3 has 12 residues. The V gene lost 0 bases and the J gene lost 8 bases, with 7 bases spanning the gap. Germline V gene sequence: CDR1 GTSNPN, CDR2 SVGIG (reference sequence). The CDR3 reads CAWSVTPGELFF. CDR3 nucleotide sequence: TGTGCCTGGAGTGTAACTCCGGGGGAGCTGTTTTTT.

The chain combines TRBV4-1 with TRBJ1-5; D possibly corresponds to TRBD1 (5 bases). CDR1 is MGHRA, CDR2 YSYEKL, per germline. V was trimmed by 4 bases and J by 1 base, leaving 14 bases between them. The CDR3 runs to 16 residues. Written as DNA, the CDR3 is TGCGCCAGCAGCCTCGAAGGAGGGGTAAGCAATCAGCCCCAGCATTTT. Encoded protein: CASSLEGGVSNQPQHF.

The V call is TRBV6-5, the J call TRBJ2-7; weak D call: TRBD1 (5 bases). The V end was cut by 0 bases, the J end by 6 bases, with 12 bases between. This CDR3 spans 14 amino acids. The V gene's germline CDR1 is MNHEY and CDR2 SVGAGI. The CDR3 bases are TGTGCCAGCAGTTACTCAATAGTTGGGGCCGAGCAGTACTTC. Encoded protein: CASSYSIVGAEQYF.

CDR3 DNA sequence: TGTGCCAGCAGCTCGGACAGCCAGCAGTACTTC. Protein sequence: CASSSDSQQYF. This chain joins TRBV5-4 and TRBJ2-7; the D gene is possibly TRBD1 (6 bases). V was clipped by 3 bases and J by 8 bases, with 9 bases between them. This CDR3 has 11 residues. CDR1 and CDR2 (germline): SGHNT, YYREEE (reference sequence).

The V and J genes are TRBV9 and TRBJ2-3; D unresolved. V shed 0 bases and J shed 6 bases, with 8 bases lying between them. The CDR3 spans 13 residues. Germline V gene data show CDR1 as SGDLS and CDR2 as YYNGEE. CDR3: CASSVGVSDTQYF. The CDR3 DNA reads TGTGCCAGCAGCGTAGGAGTTTCGGATACGCAGTATTTT.

The chain couples TRBV6-5 to TRBJ2-7, with TRBD1 as a possible D gene (6 bases). Trimming removed 2 bases from V and 2 bases from J, with 13 bases in between. This CDR3 region has 15 residues. CDR1 MNHEY and CDR2 SVGAGI come from the germline V gene. CDR3 residues: CASSYKRQVAYEQYF. The CDR3 DNA reads TGTGCCAGCAGTTACAAAAGACAGGTGGCCTACGAGCAGTACTTC.

This chain connects TRBV5-5 to TRBJ2-1, with TRBD2 as a possible D gene (5 bases). Between the trimmed V and J ends, which lost 2 bases and 6 bases, there was a span of 18 bases. The CDR3 runs to 16 residues. Per the germline V gene, CDR1 is SGHKS and CDR2 is YYEKEE (reference sequence). The CDR3 sequence: CASSFTISGRGNEQFF. CDR3 DNA sequence: TGTGCCAGCAGCTTTACCATTAGTGGGAGAGGCAATGAGCAGTTCTTC.

The gene calls are TRBV4-2 and TRBJ1-4; D gene unclear. Germline loops: CDR1 LGHNA, CDR2 YNFKEQ. The CDR3 has 14 amino acids. V was shortened by 4 bases and J by 6 bases, with 12 bases between the two germline ends. CDR3: CASSPAHGDEKLFF. CDR3 nucleotide sequence: TGTGCCAGCAGCCCAGCTCACGGAGATGAAAAACTGTTTTTT.

This chain links TRBV10-3 with TRBJ2-3; 11 bases are a match to TRBD2. The CDR3 length is 15 residues. The V gene's germline CDR1 is ENHRY and CDR2 SYGVKD. Losses at the gene ends were 0 bases for V and 5 bases for J; bases not matched to a gene: 1. As DNA, the CDR3 is TGTGCCATCAGTGAGTCTCTAGCGGGAGGAGATACGCAGTATTTT. The encoded protein is CAISESLAGGDTQYF.

V and J are TRBV14 and TRBJ2-7; D call uncertain. Between the trimmed V and J ends, which lost 1 base and 4 bases, there was a span of 14 bases. The CDR3 has 15 residues. Germline loops: CDR1 SGHDN, CDR2 FVKESK. The CDR3 reads CASSQGTVDWYEQYF. The CDR3 DNA reads TGTGCCAGCAGCCAAGGAACGGTTGATTGGTACGAGCAGTACTTC. The full variable domain, completed using reference TRBV14 and TRBJ2-7, is EAGVTQFPSHSVIEKGQTVTLRCDPISGHDNLYWYRRVMGKEIKFLLHFVKESKQDESGMPNNRFLAERTGGTYSTLKVQPAELEDSGVYFCASSQGTVDWYEQYFGPGTRLTVT.

The chain recombines TRBV6-5 with TRBJ2-4, with 8 bases fitting TRBD1. Trimming removed 6 bases from V and 6 bases from J; junction bases left unmatched: 10. Per the germline V gene, CDR1 is MNHEY and CDR2 is SVGAGI. This CDR3 is 15 amino acids long. The CDR3 here is CASSRDRSPGNIQYF. The CDR3 DNA reads as TGTGCCAGCAGCCGGGACAGGAGTCCGGGAAACATTCAGTACTTC.

This rearrangement joins TRBV6-6 to TRBJ1-2; D gene unclear. Per germline, CDR1 MNHNY and CDR2 SVGAGI (reference sequence). This CDR3 is 12 amino acids long. V lost 6 bases, J lost 5 bases, and 10 bases lay in between. The CDR3 reads CASSPTPYGYTF. The CDR3 coding sequence is TGTGCCAGCAGCCCTACTCCTTATGGCTACACCTTC.

The chain joins TRBV4-2 to TRBJ2-1; D might be TRBD2 (5 bases). V lost 2 bases, J lost 4 bases, and 9 bases lay in between. The CDR3 is 14 residues long. The germline gives CDR1 LGHNA, CDR2 YNFKEQ. The CDR3 reads CASSQTPGYNEQFF. The CDR3 DNA follows: TGTGCCAGCAGCCAAACCCCGGGGTACAATGAGCAGTTCTTC.

The rearrangement links TRBV6-2 or TRBV6-3 to TRBJ1-5, with TRBD1 as a possible D gene (5 bases). CDR1 and CDR2 (germline): MNHEY, SVGEGT. The germline V and J ends were trimmed by 4 bases and 5 bases, with 9 bases remaining between them. The CDR3 has 13 amino acids. The CDR3 region is CASSSLGDQPQHF. Here the CDR3 DNA reads TGTGCCAGCAGTTCGTTAGGGGATCAGCCCCAGCATTTT.

This chain joins TRBV11-2 and TRBJ2-1; 9 bases are a match to TRBD1. The CDR3 runs 15 residues. Losses at the gene ends were 5 bases for V and 4 bases for J; bases not matched to a gene: 6. Germline loops: CDR1 SGHAT, CDR2 FQNNGV. The CDR3 DNA reads as TGTGCCAGCAGCCGGACAGGGGTCGCGTACAATGAGCAGTTCTTC. Protein: CASSRTGVAYNEQFF.

V and J are TRBV30 and TRBJ1-4; D gene ambiguous. V lost 0 bases and J lost 7, with 12 bases in between. CDR1 and CDR2 (germline): GTSNPN, SVGIG (reference sequence). The CDR3 covers 14 residues. For the CDR3, the DNA is TGTGCCTGGAGTGTTATTCCTGTCGGTGAAAAACTGTTTTTT. This translates into CAWSVIPVGEKLFF.

This chain connects TRBV12-5 to TRBJ1-2, with a weak D call TRBD1 (6 bases). The CDR3 is 15 residues long. Germline lookup yields CDR1 LGHNT and CDR2 FRNRAP. Trimming pared 4 bases from V and 4 bases from J, leaving 16 bases between. The CDR3 here is CASGSPWGQLYGYTF. DNA for the CDR3: TGTGCTAGTGGTTCCCCTTGGGGGCAGCTCTATGGCTACACCTTC.

This chain connects TRBV5-1 to TRBJ2-1, with TRBD2 identical over 14 bases. This CDR3 contains 17 residues. Germline assignment: CDR1 SGHRS and CDR2 YFSETQ. J gave up 4 bases and V 4 bases, and 7 bases lay outside the gene matches. CDR3 in amino acids: CASSVTSGRAAYNEQFF. The CDR3 region has the DNA TGCGCCAGCAGCGTGACTAGCGGGAGGGCCGCTTACAATGAGCAGTTCTTC.

The chain employs TRBV27 and TRBJ1-3, with D maybe TRBD1 (5 bases). The CDR3 spans 15 residues. Germline V gene sequence: CDR1 MNHEY, CDR2 SMNVEV (reference sequence). The ends were cut back, 6 bases at V and 2 bases at J, with 14 bases in the middle. DNA of the CDR3: TGTGCCAGCAGAGCCTTTCCAGGGACTGGAAACACCATATATTTT. The encoded protein is CASRAFPGTGNTIYF.

This chain links TRBV6-5 with TRBJ1-2, with D possibly being TRBD1 (5 bases). V gave up 5 bases and J gave up 4 bases, with 14 bases separating them. CDR3 length: 14 amino acids. Germline values: CDR1 MNHEY, CDR2 SVGAGI. The CDR3 DNA follows: TGTGCCAGCAGTCGAACTCCGGGGGGCTATGGCTACACCTTC. This sequence encodes CASSRTPGGYGYTF.

The chain is built from TRBV7-2 and TRBJ1-2; 8 bases match TRBD1. Germline CDR1 SGHTA, CDR2 FQGNSA. The V and J ends lost 6 bases and 8 bases, in that order; junction bases with no gene match: 11. The CDR3 has 14 amino acids. The CDR3 loop is CASSLISTGDGYTF. Written as DNA, the CDR3 is TGTGCCAGCAGTTTGATTTCGACAGGGGACGGCTACACCTTC.

The rearrangement joins TRBV4-1 to TRBJ2-5; D possibly corresponds to TRBD1 (6 bases). The CDR3 spans 14 residues. Germline V gene sequence: CDR1 MGHRA, CDR2 YSYEKL. V shed 2 bases and J shed 1 base, with 8 bases lying between them. CDR3 nucleotide sequence: TGCGCCAGCAGCCAACGGACAGTCCAAGAGACCCAGTACTTC. The encoded protein is CASSQRTVQETQYF.

The chain employs TRBV12-3 or TRBV12-4 and TRBJ1-2; possibly TRBD1 for D (6 bases). Deletions cut 6 bases from V and 8 bases from J, with 13 bases between. CDR3 length equals 12 residues. CDR3 nucleotide sequence: TGTGCCAGCAGGCCGACAGGTGCCGGCTACACCTTC. Residues: CASRPTGAGYTF.

This clone was found a few times. The V and J genes are TRBV20-1 and TRBJ1-1; possibly TRBD1 for D (5 bases). Germline loops: CDR1 DFQATT, CDR2 SNEGSKA (reference sequence). The V and J ends lost 3 bases and 4 bases respectively, with 12 bases between them. This CDR3 has 13 amino acids. The CDR3 is CSASSAGFTEAFF. Here the CDR3 DNA reads TGCAGTGCTAGTTCAGCAGGGTTCACTGAAGCTTTCTTT.